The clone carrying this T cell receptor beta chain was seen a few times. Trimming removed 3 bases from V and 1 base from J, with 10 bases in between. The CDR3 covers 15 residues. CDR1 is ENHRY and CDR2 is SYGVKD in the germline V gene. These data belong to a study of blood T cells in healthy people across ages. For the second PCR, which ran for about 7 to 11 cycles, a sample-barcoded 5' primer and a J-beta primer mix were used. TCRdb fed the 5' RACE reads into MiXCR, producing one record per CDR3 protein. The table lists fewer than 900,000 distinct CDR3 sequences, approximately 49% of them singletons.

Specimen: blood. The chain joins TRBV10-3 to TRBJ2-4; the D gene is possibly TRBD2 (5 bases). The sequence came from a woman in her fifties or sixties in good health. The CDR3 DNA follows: TGTGCCATCAGTGATGAGCGGAGGGCCAAAAACATTCAGTACTTC. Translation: CAISDERRAKNIQYF.